These 20 T cell receptor beta chains were sequenced from one sample in a study of identical twins (dated by TCRdb to the mid-2010s). The receptor library was made with 5' RACE. The sequencing machine was an Illumina HiSeq 2000. In TCRdb, the public reads were trimmed at Q25 with fastp and aligned with MiXCR, with productive beta chains retained. Each entry is one CDR3 protein sequence, shown with its most common DNA and genes. For this sample there are some 300,000 distinct CDR3 sequences; around 12% appear just once. Together, the top ten hold just over 7% of the sample. In addition, the sample was reused for a study of yellow fever vaccine responses in identical twins.

Sequencing used CD8+ T cells sorted from blood. The receptors shown here come from a woman between 18 and 29 years old in good health.

This chain connects TRBV20-1 to TRBJ2-3; TRBD2 might be the D (5 bases). The V gene's germline CDR1 is DFQATT and CDR2 SNEGSKA (reference sequence). This CDR3 contains 14 residues. V lost 6 bases and J 1 base, leaving 14 bases between the germline ends. The CDR3 bases are TGCAGTGCCCGCCACGGGGATCGCACAGATACGCAGTATTTT. It translates to CSARHGDRTDTQYF.

This clonotype has more than one count but fewer than ten. The J gene is TRBJ2-1, the V gene TRBV20-1; D remains ambiguous. The germline CDR1 and CDR2 sequences are DFQATT and SNEGSKA (reference sequence). V dropped 1 base and J dropped 5 bases, with 12 bases sitting between them. The CDR3 runs 14 residues. The CDR3 spells CSARGDAENNEQFF. The CDR3 nucleotides are TGCAGTGCTAGAGGCGACGCGGAAAACAATGAGCAGTTCTTC.

This clonotype was observed a few times. The rearrangement uses TRBV20-1 and TRBJ1-1; 9 bases are a match to TRBD1. Germline V gene sequence: CDR1 DFQATT, CDR2 SNEGSKA (reference sequence). CDR3 length equals 13 residues. The V gene end was trimmed by 5 bases and the J gene end by 4 bases; junction bases not matched to a gene: 5. For the CDR3, the DNA is TGCAGTGCTTCAGACAGGGGGTCCACTGAAGCTTTCTTT. Translated, it gives CSASDRGSTEAFF.

This clonotype was counted only a few times. The rearrangement links TRBV7-9 to TRBJ2-1, with 7 bases lining up with TRBD1. V trimming: 10 bases; J trimming: 7 bases; junction bases outside the gene matches: 10. CDR3 size: 13 residues. Germline CDR1 reads SEHNR; CDR2 reads FQNEAQ (reference sequence). DNA for the CDR3: TGTGCCACTACAGCAGGGGGACGGAATGAGCAGTTCTTC. Protein product: CATTAGGRNEQFF.

V and J are TRBV2 and TRBJ2-1, with TRBD2 matching over 12 bases. This CDR3 spans 18 amino acids. Per the germline V gene, CDR1 is SNHLY and CDR2 is FYNNEI. V lost 0 bases to trimming and J lost 7 bases; unmatched junction nucleotides: 10. As DNA, the CDR3 is TGTGCCAGCAGTGAAGCGCAGGCGACTAGCGGGAGATTAAATGAGCAGTTCTTC. This encodes CASSEAQATSGRLNEQFF.

This chain joins TRBV12-3 or TRBV12-4 and TRBJ2-1; TRBD2 agrees at 10 bases. The CDR3 runs 14 residues. V shed 10 bases, J shed 9 bases, and the junction held 12 bases outside the gene matches. The CDR3 loop is CATSSGGMGIEQFF. The CDR3 nucleotides read TGTGCCACCTCTAGCGGGGGTATGGGGATTGAGCAGTTCTTC.

There are a few counts of this clonotype. The chain is built from TRBV7-9 and TRBJ2-3; TRBD2 might be the D (6 bases). The CDR3 is made up of 16 amino acids. Germline lookup yields CDR1 SEHNR and CDR2 FQNEAQ (reference sequence). V lost 5 bases and J 2 bases, leaving 17 bases between the germline ends. CDR3 sequence reads: CASSPSDGGVTDTQYF. DNA of the CDR3: TGTGCCAGCAGCCCCAGTGATGGCGGGGTCACAGATACGCAGTATTTT.

The chain recombines TRBV28 with TRBJ2-7, with D perhaps matching TRBD1 (6 bases). Germline V gene sequence: CDR1 MDHEN, CDR2 SYDVKM. Trimming left V 8 bases short and J 1 base short, with 15 bases between. This CDR3 has 14 amino acids. CDR3 nucleotides: TGTGCCAGCGTAACAGGGTGGGGATCCTACGAGCAGTACTTC. This codes for CASVTGWGSYEQYF.

The chain joins TRBV9 to TRBJ2-7; a possible D gene is TRBD2 (5 bases). CDR3 length: 15 residues. V was clipped by 0 bases and J by 3 bases, with 13 bases between them. Per germline, CDR1 SGDLS and CDR2 YYNGEE. CDR3 in amino acids: CASSVGGGEGYEQYF. In nucleotides, the CDR3 is TGTGCCAGCAGCGTAGGCGGCGGAGAGGGCTACGAGCAGTACTTC.

This clonotype was found a few times. The chain uses TRBV4-1 and TRBJ2-1; 7 bases are a match to TRBD1. Per germline, CDR1 MGHRA and CDR2 YSYEKL. The ends lost 4 bases at V and 10 bases at J; junction bases unmatched: 16. There are 16 residues in the CDR3. CDR3 residues: CASSPRTGAYEREQFF. In DNA, the CDR3 is TGCGCCAGCAGCCCCCGGACAGGAGCGTACGAACGGGAGCAGTTCTTC.

This sequence joins TRBV6-1 and TRBJ2-1, with 8 bases that match TRBD1. The length of the CDR3 is 15 residues. Per the germline V gene, CDR1 is MNHNS and CDR2 is SASEGT. The junction had 9 bases not matched to a gene; V was cut back by 6 bases and J by 5 bases. CDR3: CASRTRTGYHNEQFF. The CDR3 DNA reads TGTGCCAGCAGAACCCGGACAGGGTACCACAATGAGCAGTTCTTC.

This chain joins TRBV28 and TRBJ1-1, with D unclear. The germline gives CDR1 MDHEN, CDR2 SYDVKM. V was shortened by 1 base and J by 5 bases, with 14 bases between the two germline ends. The CDR3 runs 15 residues. The CDR3 DNA sequence: TGTGCCAGCAGTTTATTTCGAGGACTAAGGACTGAAGCTTTCTTT. This codes for CASSLFRGLRTEAFF.

This clonotype occurred many times. The chain couples TRBV15 to TRBJ2-1; 8 nucleotides match TRBD2. The CDR3 has 15 amino acids. With V trimmed by 0 bases and J by 4 bases, 2 bases remained unmatched. In germline, CDR1 is LNHNV, CDR2 YYDKDF (reference sequence). The CDR3 protein is CATSREAGAYNEQFF. CDR3 nucleotide sequence: TGTGCCACCAGCAGAGAAGCGGGGGCGTACAATGAGCAGTTCTTC.

The chain recombines TRBV12-3 or TRBV12-4 with TRBJ1-1, with D possibly matching TRBD1 (5 bases). The CDR3 length is 15 residues. V was trimmed by 4 bases and J by 7 bases, leaving 19 bases between them. CDR3 sequence: CASSSPGSGGIEAFF. The DNA for the CDR3 is TGTGCCAGCAGTTCCCCGGGATCTGGGGGGATTGAAGCTTTCTTT.

There are many counts of this clonotype. The V call is TRBV4-1, the J call TRBJ1-2; D not resolved. Germline-derived CDR1 and CDR2 are MGHRA and YSYEKL. V was cut by 0 bases and J by 4 bases, with 15 bases left in between. The CDR3 covers 16 residues. DNA for the CDR3: TGCGCCAGCAGCCAAGATCCCCCGCAAGGTAGCTATGGCTACACCTTC. Its translation is CASSQDPPQGSYGYTF.

The gene calls are TRBV28 and TRBJ2-1, with D perhaps TRBD2 (6 bases). The V end was cut by 1 base, the J end by 0 bases, with 13 bases between. Germline values: CDR1 MDHEN, CDR2 SYDVKM. This CDR3 region has 17 residues. The CDR3 loop reads CASSLLSWGDSYNEQFF. CDR3 sequence (DNA): TGTGCCAGCAGTTTATTGTCCTGGGGGGACTCCTACAATGAGCAGTTCTTC. Drawing the rest from reference TRBV28 and TRBJ2-1, the complete variable domain is DVKVTQSSRYLVKRTGEKVFLECVQDMDHENMFWYRQDPGLGLRLIYFSYDVKMKEKGDIPEGYSVSREKKERFSLILESASTNQTSMYLCASSLLSWGDSYNEQFFGPGTRLTVL.

This clonotype was observed a handful of times. The CDR3 loop is CASSLDPPGSGYILAKNIQYF. CDR3 nucleotides: TGTGCCAGCAGTTTAGACCCTCCGGGCAGCGGTTATATTCTAGCCAAAAACATTCAGTACTTC. V gene TRBV12-3 or TRBV12-4 combines with J gene TRBJ2-4; possibly TRBD2 for D (5 bases). Trimming shortened V by 1 base and J by 0 bases, and 25 bases separated the two germline ends. CDR3 size: 21 residues.

The chain combines TRBV5-4 with TRBJ2-7, with TRBD1 matching over 10 bases. V gave up 3 bases and J gave up 6 bases; unmatched junction bases: 12. Per the germline V gene, CDR1 is SGHNT and CDR2 is YYREEE (reference sequence). The CDR3 runs 16 residues. The DNA for the CDR3 is TGTGCCAGCAGCTCCTTAGGACAGGGGGAACACAGCGAGCAGTACTTC. Translating it yields CASSSLGQGEHSEQYF.

This clonotype was counted between two and nine times. The chain is built from TRBV15 and TRBJ1-5; D remains unclear. The V end lost 3 bases, the J end lost 4 bases, and 10 bases lay between the germline ends. The CDR3 has 14 residues. Germline CDR1 and CDR2: LNHNV and YYDKDF (reference sequence). CDR3: CATSSGLTNQPQHF. For the CDR3, the DNA is TGTGCCACCAGCAGTGGACTGACGAATCAGCCCCAGCATTTT.

There are a few counts of this clonotype. V is TRBV28 and J is TRBJ2-5; either TRBD1 or TRBD2 may supply D (6 bases each). The V gene lost 6 bases and the J gene lost 5 bases, with 22 bases spanning the gap. The CDR3 totals 16 residues. Germline-derived CDR1 and CDR2 are MDHEN and SYDVKM. In nucleotides, the CDR3 is TGTGCCAGCAGCCGGTCATGGGGGGCATTGGGGGAGACCCAGTACTTC. This encodes CASSRSWGALGETQYF. Filled out from reference TRBV28 and TRBJ2-5, the complete variable domain reads DVKVTQSSRYLVKRTGEKVFLECVQDMDHENMFWYRQDPGLGLRLIYFSYDVKMKEKGDIPEGYSVSREKKERFSLILESASTNQTSMYLCASSRSWGALGETQYFGPGTRLLVL.